The sequence of this TCR beta chain was determined in a study of blood T cell repertoires in COVID-19. Study summary: The study drew acute and convalescent COVID-19 samples from the United States, Italy and Spain. The cDNA or gDNA used as material had been derived from T cells, B-cell-depleted T cells, or PBMCs.

Only in-frame clones appear in the TCRdb table, and some are missing; sequencing was by immunoSEQ multiplex PCR. Of approximately 16,000 clones listed, approximately 78% are singletons. A few counts support this clone. Trimming removed 2 bases from V and 0 bases from J, with 10 bases in between. The CDR3 spans 15 residues. Germline V gene data show CDR1 as SGHNT and CDR2 as YENEEA. The chain uses TRBV11-3 and TRBJ1-1, with D maybe TRBD1 (5 bases). Source material: peripheral blood. The sequence came from an elderly man with active or convalescent COVID-19. CDR3 in amino acids: CASSLNTGMNTEAFF. The CDR3 nucleotides read TGTGCCAGCAGCTTAAATACAGGAATGAACACTGAAGCTTTCTTT.